The 15 T cell receptor beta chains below come from one sample, sequenced in a study of T cells in tuberculosis. Assay used: immunoSEQ multiplex PCR; TCRdb lists only in-frame clones, some missing. In the table there are approximately 46,000 clones, 90% to 95% of which are singletons. Time point noted: new active TB diagnosis, blood taken before or within 7 days of starting treatment. This specimen was PBMCs, taken at tuberculosis diagnosis. The source is an adult with tuberculosis.

J is TRBJ2-1 and V is TRBV15; 9 bases fit TRBD2. J gave up 6 bases and V 1 base, and 4 bases lay outside the gene matches. CDR1 is LNHNV, CDR2 YYDKDF, per germline (reference sequence). The CDR3 has 15 residues. This chain's CDR3 is CATSRVAGGSNEQFF. DNA of the CDR3: TGTGCCACCAGCAGAGTGGCGGGAGGGTCCAATGAGCAGTTCTTC.

The sample holds one count of this clone. The CDR3 DNA is TGTGCCAGTAGTATAGTGGGACAGGGGGCTAATGAGCAGTTCTTC. Translation: CASSIVGQGANEQFF. The gene calls are TRBV19 and TRBJ2-1; 12 bases align to TRBD1. In germline, CDR1 is LNHDA, CDR2 SQIVND (reference sequence). V was clipped by 1 base and J by 7 bases; unmatched bases: 2. This CDR3 comprises 15 residues.

This chain joins TRBV6-5 and TRBJ2-2, with 9 bases that match TRBD2. The CDR3 is 15 residues long. Trimming removed 2 bases from V and 8 bases from J; junction bases left unmatched: 6. The germline V gene has CDR1 MNHEY and CDR2 SVGAGI. The CDR3 region is CASSYTGLASGELFF. DNA for the CDR3: TGTGCCAGCAGTTACACAGGACTAGCGTCAGGGGAGCTGTTTTTT.

The chain couples TRBV19 to TRBJ1-3, with D hard to call. The CDR3 is 13 residues long. CDR1 LNHDA and CDR2 SQIVND come from the germline V gene (reference sequence). The V end was cut by 6 bases, the J end by 11 bases, with 17 bases between. CDR3: CASRLGAAHPIYF. CDR3 nucleotide sequence: TGTGCCAGTAGACTGGGTGCGGCTCATCCCATATATTTT.

The chain joins TRBV29-1 to TRBJ1-2, with D possibly being TRBD1 (6 bases). Trimming left V 6 bases short and J 8 bases short, with 19 bases between. The CDR3 is 13 residues long. Germline assignment: CDR1 SQVTM and CDR2 ANQGSEA. DNA for the CDR3: TGCAGCGTCCCGACAGGTCCCCCTCGCGGCTACACCTTC. Translation: CSVPTGPPRGYTF. The whole variable domain, filled in from reference TRBV29-1 and TRBJ1-2, reads SAVISQKPSRDICQRGTSLTIQCQVDSQVTMMFWYRQQPGQSLTLIATANQGSEATYESGFVIDKFPISRPNLTFSTLTVSNMSPEDSSIYLCSVPTGPPRGYTFGSGTRLTVV.

This chain connects TRBV7-9 to TRBJ2-7; 7 bases match TRBD1. The CDR3 totals 13 residues. V was clipped by 5 bases and J by 4 bases; unmatched bases: 5. Looked up from germline, CDR1 is SEHNR and CDR2 is FQNEAQ (reference sequence). CDR3 loop: CASSPGQLYEQYF. The CDR3 DNA reads as TGTGCCAGCAGCCCGGGACAGCTATACGAGCAGTACTTC.

The V gene is TRBV7-8, the J gene TRBJ2-2; a possible D gene is TRBD2 (5 bases). CDR1 and CDR2 from the germline V gene are SGHVS and FQNEAQ. The CDR3 sequence is 14 residues long. V was clipped by 1 base and J by 3 bases, with 6 bases between them. CDR3 nucleotides: TGTGCCAGCAGCTTAGGAGGGTACACCGGGGAGCTGTTTTTT. This translates into CASSLGGYTGELFF.

This clone was recorded a few times. The CDR3 bases are TGTGCCAGCAGCATCAGGGGTTTGGGGAACATTCAGTACTTC. Protein product: CASSIRGLGNIQYF. This sequence joins TRBV11-2 and TRBJ2-4; perhaps TRBD1 as D (6 bases). The CDR3 is 14 amino acids. Germline V gene sequence: CDR1 SGHAT, CDR2 FQNNGV. Between the trimmed V and J ends, which lost 5 bases and 7 bases, there was a span of 15 bases.

The genes are TRBV11-3 and TRBJ1-1; D gene ambiguous. CDR3 length equals 14 residues. Germline V gives CDR1 SGHNT, CDR2 YENEEA. V was cut by 0 bases and J by 2 bases, with 7 bases left in between. The CDR3, as DNA: TGTGCCAGCAGCTTAGACGGTAAAAACACTGAAGCTTTCTTT. Protein product: CASSLDGKNTEAFF.

The chain is built from TRBV7-3 and TRBJ2-6; TRBD2 aligns across 12 bases. CDR1 and CDR2 from the germline V gene are SGHTA and FQGTGA. V dropped 1 base and J dropped 0; count of bases not matched to a gene: 4. The CDR3 totals 19 residues. The CDR3 here is CASSLRASGRGSGANVLTF. CDR3 DNA: TGTGCCAGCAGCTTAAGGGCTAGCGGGAGGGGCTCTGGGGCCAACGTCCTGACTTTC.

This rearrangement joins TRBV10-3 to TRBJ2-1; D is perhaps TRBD2 (6 bases). Germline values: CDR1 ENHRY, CDR2 SYGVKD. The CDR3 runs 15 residues. The ends were cut back, 6 bases at V and 8 bases at J, with 20 bases in the middle. Here the CDR3 DNA reads TGTGCCATCAGAACGGGAGTGGGGCCTCGGGATGAGCAGTTCTTC. Its translation is CAIRTGVGPRDEQFF.

The chain couples TRBV19 to TRBJ2-2, with 11 bases lining up with TRBD2. V gave up 4 bases and J gave up 5 bases; unmatched junction bases: 15. The CDR3 sequence is 19 residues long. The germline V gene encodes CDR1 LNHDA and CDR2 SQIVND (reference sequence). CDR3 region: CASSTQGPGLAGQTGELFF. The CDR3 DNA is TGTGCCAGTAGTACTCAGGGACCAGGACTAGCGGGCCAGACCGGGGAGCTGTTTTTT.

The CDR3 coding sequence is TGTGCCAGCAGTGGTCCGGGACGGACAGGGAGCAATCAGCCCCAGCATTTT. Its translation: CASSGPGRTGSNQPQHF. This chain joins TRBV6-1 and TRBJ1-5, with 8 bases matching TRBD1. In germline, CDR1 is MNHNS, CDR2 SASEGT. V was clipped by 4 bases and J by 1 base; unmatched bases: 9. The CDR3 length is 17 residues.

The chain joins TRBV28 to TRBJ1-1; no firm D call. The V and J ends lost 6 bases and 1 base respectively, with 12 bases between them. The germline gives CDR1 MDHEN, CDR2 SYDVKM. This CDR3 contains 14 residues. In DNA, the CDR3 is TGTGCCAGCAGGCCCCTGACGGGGAACACTGAAGCTTTCTTT. Protein sequence: CASRPLTGNTEAFF.

The J gene is TRBJ1-1, the V gene TRBV9, with no clear D. The CDR3 is 15 amino acids. CDR1 and CDR2 from the germline V gene are SGDLS and YYNGEE. V was clipped by 4 bases and J by 0 bases, with 13 bases between them. The CDR3 nucleotides are TGTGCCAGCAGCCAGTTCGACACAGTGAACACTGAAGCTTTCTTT. Protein sequence: CASSQFDTVNTEAFF. Filled out from reference TRBV9 and TRBJ1-1, the complete variable domain reads DSGVTQTPKHLITATGQRVTLRCSPRSGDLSVYWYQQSLDQGLQFLIQYYNGEERAKGNILERFSAQQFPDLHSELNLSSLELGDSALYFCASSQFDTVNTEAFFGQGTRLTVV.